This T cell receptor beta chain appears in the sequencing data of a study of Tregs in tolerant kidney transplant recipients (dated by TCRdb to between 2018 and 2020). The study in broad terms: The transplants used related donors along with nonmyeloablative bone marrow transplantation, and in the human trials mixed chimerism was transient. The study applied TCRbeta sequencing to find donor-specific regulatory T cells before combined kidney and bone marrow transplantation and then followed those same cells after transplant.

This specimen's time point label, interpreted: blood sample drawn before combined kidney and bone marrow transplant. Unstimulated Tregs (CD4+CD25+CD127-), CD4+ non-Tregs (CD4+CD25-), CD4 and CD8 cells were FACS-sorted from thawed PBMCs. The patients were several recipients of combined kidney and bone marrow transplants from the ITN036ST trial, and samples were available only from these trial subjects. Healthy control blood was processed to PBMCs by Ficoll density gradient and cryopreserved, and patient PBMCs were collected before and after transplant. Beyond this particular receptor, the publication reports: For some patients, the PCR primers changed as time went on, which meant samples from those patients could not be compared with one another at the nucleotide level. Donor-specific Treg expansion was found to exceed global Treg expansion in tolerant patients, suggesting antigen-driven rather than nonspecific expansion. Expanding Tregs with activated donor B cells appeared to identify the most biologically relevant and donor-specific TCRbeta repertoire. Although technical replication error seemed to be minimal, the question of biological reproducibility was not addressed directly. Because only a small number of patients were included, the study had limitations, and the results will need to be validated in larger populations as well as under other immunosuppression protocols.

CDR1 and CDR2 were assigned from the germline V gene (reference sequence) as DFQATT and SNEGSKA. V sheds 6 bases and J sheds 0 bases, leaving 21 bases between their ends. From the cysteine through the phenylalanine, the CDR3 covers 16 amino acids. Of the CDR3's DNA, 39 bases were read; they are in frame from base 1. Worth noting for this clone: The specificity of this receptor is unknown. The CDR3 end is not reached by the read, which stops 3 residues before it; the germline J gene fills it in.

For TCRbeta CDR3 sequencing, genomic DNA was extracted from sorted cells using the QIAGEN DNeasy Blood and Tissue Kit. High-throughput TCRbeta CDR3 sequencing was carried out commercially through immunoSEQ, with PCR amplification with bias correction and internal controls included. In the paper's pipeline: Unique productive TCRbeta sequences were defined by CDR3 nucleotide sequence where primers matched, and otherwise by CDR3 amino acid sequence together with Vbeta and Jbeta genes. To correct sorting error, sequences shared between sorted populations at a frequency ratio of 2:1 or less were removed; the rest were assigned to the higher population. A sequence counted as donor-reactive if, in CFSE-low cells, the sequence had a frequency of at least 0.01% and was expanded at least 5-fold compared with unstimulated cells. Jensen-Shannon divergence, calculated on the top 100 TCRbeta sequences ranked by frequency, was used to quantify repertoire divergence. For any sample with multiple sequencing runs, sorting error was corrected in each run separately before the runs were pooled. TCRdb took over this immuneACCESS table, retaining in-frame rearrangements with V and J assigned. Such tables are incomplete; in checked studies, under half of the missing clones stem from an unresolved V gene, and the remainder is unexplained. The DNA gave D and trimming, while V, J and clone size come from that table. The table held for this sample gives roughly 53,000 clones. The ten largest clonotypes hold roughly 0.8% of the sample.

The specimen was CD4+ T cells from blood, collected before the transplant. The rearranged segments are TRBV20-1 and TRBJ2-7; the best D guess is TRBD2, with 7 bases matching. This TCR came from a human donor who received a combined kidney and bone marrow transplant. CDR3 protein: CSAPHPRGGHSYEQYF. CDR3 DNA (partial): TGCAGTGCGCCGCATCCTAGGGGGGGGCACTCCTACGAG.